This T cell receptor (beta chain) was recorded in a study of T cell responses to AZD1222 COVID-19 vaccine. Data came from immunoSEQ multiplex PCR; TCRdb stores just in-frame clones and leaves some out. This sample carries 150,000 to 190,000 clones, about nine tenths of them seen once, and the ten largest clones take 6.9%. General study findings and limits: Spike-specific TCR breadth and depth rose after two AZD1222 doses. At baseline, just 6 or 7 AZD1222 recipients tested seropositive. Reports say nearly half of spike-specific TCRs go after unmutated variant regions.

Concerning this clone: Its specificity is unknown.

The TCR comes from an adult who had recovered from COVID-19. The sequencing here drew on peripheral blood, taken after recovery from COVID-19.

The CDR3 spells CASSQREGRTEAFF. In DNA, the CDR3 is TGTGCCAGCAGCCAACGTGAAGGGAGGACTGAAGCTTTCTTT. V is TRBV14 and J is TRBJ1-1; D is uncertain. The CDR3 is made up of 14 amino acids. Trimming stripped 2 bases from V and 5 bases from J, with 12 bases between. Germline CDR1 and CDR2: SGHDN and FVKESK.